Listed here are 32 T cell receptor beta chains from one sample, sequenced in a study of blood T cell repertoires in COVID-19. The repertoire was sequenced with immunoSEQ multiplex PCR; TCRdb's copy has only in-frame clones and lacks some. Among approximately 18,000 clones listed, approximately 93% were seen once. Specimen: peripheral blood. These receptors were taken from a human donor in a cohort sampled during active COVID-19.

The chain employs TRBV11-2 and TRBJ2-2; D is perhaps TRBD2 (6 bases). Trimming shortened V by 4 bases and J by 9 bases, and 24 bases separated the two germline ends. Germline V gene data show CDR1 as SGHAT and CDR2 as FQNNGV. CDR3 length: 17 residues. The DNA of the CDR3 is TGTGCCAGCAGCTCGCACCGGGACTCAATGTCTTCCCGGGAGCTGTTTTTT. Protein: CASSSHRDSMSSRELFF.

The chain is built from TRBV7-8 and TRBJ1-1; D is unresolved. Germline CDR1 is SGHVS and CDR2 is FQNEAQ. The germline V and J ends were trimmed by 1 base and 6 bases, with 9 bases remaining between them. This CDR3 has 13 residues. The CDR3 nucleotides are TGTGCCAGCAGCTTAGTTGGGAGCTCTGAAGCTTTCTTT. Translation gives CASSLVGSSEAFF.

This chain uses TRBV28 with TRBJ1-1, with TRBD1 identical over 7 bases. The V gene's germline CDR1 is MDHEN and CDR2 SYDVKM. The CDR3 consists of 14 residues. Trimming at V came to 2 bases and at J to 6 bases, leaving 6 bases not matched to a gene. The CDR3 sequence is CASSLPGQSPEAFF. CDR3 nucleotides: TGTGCCAGCAGTTTACCGGGACAGTCCCCTGAAGCTTTCTTT.

This sequence joins TRBV29-1 and TRBJ1-2; 10 bases are a match to TRBD1. V lost 7 bases and J lost 3; bases outside the gene matches: 5. This CDR3 region has 13 residues. Germline assignment: CDR1 SQVTM and CDR2 ANQGSEA. The CDR3 loop reads CSADRGHYYGYTF. CDR3 DNA: TGCAGCGCCGACAGGGGGCATTACTATGGCTACACCTTC. The variable domain in full, with the rest retrieved from reference TRBV29-1 and TRBJ1-2, is SAVISQKPSRDICQRGTSLTIQCQVDSQVTMMFWYRQQPGQSLTLIATANQGSEATYESGFVIDKFPISRPNLTFSTLTVSNMSPEDSSIYLCSADRGHYYGYTFGSGTRLTVV.

Only one count was recorded for this clone. The rearrangement links TRBV3-1 (or the pseudogene TRBV3-2) to TRBJ2-7; D is possibly TRBD2 (7 bases). CDR1 is LGHDT, CDR2 YNNKEL, per germline (reference sequence). V shed 0 bases and J shed 8 bases, with 17 bases lying between them. This CDR3 comprises 15 residues. The chain's CDR3 is CASSQEFVGGGQQYF. The CDR3 coding sequence is TGTGCCAGCAGCCAAGAATTTGTTGGCGGGGGCCAGCAGTACTTC.

The chain employs TRBV5-5 and TRBJ1-2, with 7 positions matching TRBD1. Looked up from germline, CDR1 is SGHKS and CDR2 is YYEKEE (reference sequence). V lost 2 bases and J lost 8; bases outside the gene matches: 18. This CDR3 comprises 17 residues. The CDR3 DNA is TGTGCCAGCAGCTTTGGAGGCAGATACCTGCTAGGGGGCGGCTACACCTTC. This translates into CASSFGGRYLLGGGYTF.

The genes are TRBV7-6 and TRBJ2-5, with 7 bases lining up with TRBD1. The CDR3 has 13 amino acids. Germline values: CDR1 SGHVS, CDR2 FNYEAQ. V trimming: 6 bases; J trimming: 5 bases; junction bases outside the gene matches: 6. CDR3 region: CASRPTGEETQYF. CDR3 DNA sequence: TGTGCCAGCAGGCCTACAGGGGAGGAGACCCAGTACTTC.

The chain is built from TRBV4-2 and TRBJ2-2; the match to TRBD2 covers 7 bases. The trim removed 4 bases at V and 7 bases at J, leaving 6 bases unmatched. The CDR3 runs 14 residues. Germline V gene data show CDR1 as LGHNA and CDR2 as YNFKEQ. The CDR3 is CASSPGTTGGELFF. CDR3 sequence (DNA): TGTGCCAGCAGCCCCGGGACTACAGGCGGGGAGCTGTTTTTT.

The chain couples TRBV2 to TRBJ2-1; D possibly corresponds to TRBD1 (5 bases). V lost 7 bases and J lost 0, with 7 bases in between. The CDR3 loop spans 13 amino acids. Germline V gene sequence: CDR1 SNHLY, CDR2 FYNNEI. CDR3 nucleotides: TGTGCCAGCACCCAGGGCTCCTACAATGAGCAGTTCTTC. The encoded protein is CASTQGSYNEQFF.

This clone has a handful of counts. The chain has TRBV5-4 and TRBJ2-7; 9 bases are shared with TRBD1. CDR1 SGHNT and CDR2 YYREEE come from the germline V gene (reference sequence). CDR3 size: 13 residues. V was pared by 4 bases and J by 9 bases, with 8 bases of the junction left unmatched. The CDR3 reads CASSLGDRVPQYF. The DNA for the CDR3 is TGTGCCAGCAGCCTGGGGGACAGGGTCCCGCAGTACTTC.

V usage is TRBV28 and J usage is TRBJ1-6; 9 bases are a match to TRBD1. Trimming cost V 10 bases and J 8 bases; bases outside gene matches: 3. The germline gives CDR1 MDHEN, CDR2 SYDVKM. The CDR3 covers 12 residues. CDR3 region: CATGTGHSPLHF. CDR3 nucleotide sequence: TGTGCCACCGGGACAGGGCATTCACCCCTCCACTTT.

The CDR3 bases are TGTGCCAGCAGTTTAGTCAGGCATACTGAAGCTTTCTTT. This gives the protein CASSLVRHTEAFF. The chain uses TRBV12-3 or TRBV12-4 and TRBJ1-1; no definite D call. V was pared by 1 base and J by 5 bases, with 8 bases between. This CDR3 is 13 amino acids long.

CDR3 nucleotides: TGTGCCAGCCACAGGGGGCAAGTTTCAGGGACTGAAGCTTTCTTT. Translated, it gives CASHRGQVSGTEAFF. J is TRBJ1-1 and V is TRBV13; TRBD1 matches at 9 bases. CDR3 length: 15 amino acids. J lost 5 bases, V lost 8 bases, and 12 bases had no gene match. The germline V gene has CDR1 PRHDT and CDR2 FYEKMQ (reference sequence).

The rearrangement joins TRBV7-9 to TRBJ2-7, with 10 bases aligning to TRBD1. Germline loops: CDR1 SEHNR, CDR2 FQNEAQ (reference sequence). V dropped 2 bases and J dropped 5; count of bases not matched to a gene: 9. There are 16 residues in the CDR3. The CDR3 DNA is TGTGCCAGCAGCTTATTTCTGACCGGGACAGGGGACGAGCAGTACTTC. Translated, it gives CASSLFLTGTGDEQYF. Together with reference TRBV7-9 and TRBJ2-7, the CDR3 gives the full variable domain: DTGVSQNPRHKITKRGQNVTFRCDPISEHNRLYWYRQTLGQGPEFLTYFQNEAQLEKSRLLSDRFSAERPKGSFSTLEIQRTEQGDSAMYLCASSLFLTGTGDEQYFGPGTRLTVT.

The rearrangement links TRBV4-3 to TRBJ1-2; a possible D gene is TRBD1 (6 bases). With 4 bases removed from V and 4 bases from J, the gap between germline ends came to 13 bases. This CDR3 contains 14 residues. In germline, CDR1 is LGHNA, CDR2 YSLEER. Here the CDR3 reads CASSLNRAPYGYTF. The CDR3 bases are TGCGCCAGCAGCCTAAACAGGGCTCCCTATGGCTACACCTTC.

V usage is TRBV6-5 and J usage is TRBJ1-1; D is unclear. The V end lost 0 bases, the J end lost 5 bases, and 10 bases lay between the germline ends. Germline V gene lookup returns CDR1 MNHEY and CDR2 SVGAGI. The CDR3 spans 14 residues. The CDR3 DNA reads as TGTGCCAGCAGTTACTCGAATCAGGCGACTGAAGCTTTCTTT. It is translated as CASSYSNQATEAFF.

In its sample, this clone was seen once. This rearrangement joins TRBV3-1 (or the pseudogene TRBV3-2) to TRBJ2-1, with D hard to call. The V gene's germline CDR1 is LGHDT and CDR2 YNNKEL (reference sequence). This CDR3 region has 16 residues. V was cut by 0 bases and J by 5 bases, with 14 bases left in between. In DNA, the CDR3 is TGTGCCAGCAGCCAAGAAGGAGTGCAAAAAAACAATGAGCAGTTCTTC. Translated: CASSQEGVQKNNEQFF.

This clone has just one count. The chain recombines TRBV25-1 with TRBJ1-1; D is uncertain. V lost 5 bases to trimming and J lost 1 base, with 5 bases between them. CDR1 and CDR2 from the germline V gene are MGHDK and SYGVNS. CDR3 length: 12 residues. The CDR3 protein is CASSSGNTEAFF. The CDR3 coding sequence is TGTGCCAGCAGTTCGGGGAACACTGAAGCTTTCTTT.

This chain links TRBV3-1 (or the pseudogene TRBV3-2) with TRBJ1-1; a possible D gene is TRBD1 (5 bases). The V end lost 0 bases, the J end lost 1 base, and 18 bases lay between the germline ends. The CDR3 runs 18 residues. Germline CDR1 LGHDT, CDR2 YNNKEL (reference sequence). The CDR3 DNA reads as TGTGCCAGCAGCCAAGAATCTAACGCATCGACAGAGAACACTGAAGCTTTCTTT. Translated: CASSQESNASTENTEAFF.

The V and J genes are TRBV9 and TRBJ2-5; the D is unclear. The germline V gene has CDR1 SGDLS and CDR2 YYNGEE. Trimming removed 0 bases from V and 3 bases from J, with 9 bases in between. The CDR3 loop spans 14 amino acids. CDR3 protein: CASSVDDTKETQYF. Written as DNA, the CDR3 is TGTGCCAGCAGCGTAGACGACACGAAAGAGACCCAGTACTTC.

The chain joins TRBV7-9 to TRBJ2-3; possible D gene TRBD2, 5 bases. There are 17 residues in the CDR3. Trimming stripped 5 bases from V and 5 bases from J, with 23 bases between. Germline CDR1 is SEHNR and CDR2 is FQNEAQ (reference sequence). Here the CDR3 DNA reads TGTGCCAGCAGCCCGCCAGGCCCCAGCCTCGGGGAAGATACGCAGTATTTT. Protein: CASSPPGPSLGEDTQYF.

The chain links TRBV11-2 to TRBJ2-3, with TRBD2 matching 13 bases. The CDR3 sequence is 19 residues long. The trim removed 2 bases at V and 7 bases at J, leaving 15 bases unmatched. Germline CDR1 and CDR2: SGHAT and FQNNGV. DNA for the CDR3: TGTGCCAGCAGCTTATTGGTGGGGACTAGCGGGACCCCAGGGAATACGCAGTATTTT. Protein sequence: CASSLLVGTSGTPGNTQYF.

This sequence joins TRBV11-3 and TRBJ2-7; perhaps TRBD2 as D (6 bases). Trimming removed 1 base at V and 2 bases at J, with 12 bases between. The CDR3 is 15 residues long. Per germline, CDR1 SGHNT and CDR2 YENEEA. CDR3: CASSLGGGGTYEQYF. CDR3 DNA sequence: TGTGCCAGCAGCTTAGGGGGCGGCGGGACCTACGAGCAGTACTTC.

This clone was recorded once. V and J are TRBV7-9 and TRBJ2-3; 7 nucleotides agree with TRBD2. Germline CDR1 reads SEHNR; CDR2 reads FQNEAQ (reference sequence). The CDR3 sequence is 15 residues long. V shed 0 bases, J shed 1 base, and the junction held 1 base outside the gene matches. CDR3 protein: CASSLASGGTDTQYF. As DNA, the CDR3 is TGTGCCAGCAGCTTAGCAAGCGGGGGCACAGATACGCAGTATTTT.

The CDR3 DNA follows: TGTGCCAGCAGTGATCGGGGACAGGGTTATGGCTACACCTTC. This gives the protein CASSDRGQGYGYTF. The chain couples TRBV27 to TRBJ1-2; 9 bases are shared with TRBD1. The V segment lost 5 bases and the J segment 5 bases; nucleotides outside the gene matches: 6. This CDR3 comprises 14 residues. Per germline, CDR1 MNHEY and CDR2 SMNVEV (reference sequence).

The chain employs TRBV13 and TRBJ2-5; 7 bases are a match to TRBD2. The CDR3 has 14 amino acids. J lost 7 bases, V lost 6 bases, and 11 bases had no gene match. Germline V CDR1 and CDR2: PRHDT, FYEKMQ (reference sequence). CDR3 region: CASRKEGPGGTQYF. The CDR3 DNA reads TGTGCCAGCAGGAAGGAGGGCCCGGGGGGGACCCAGTACTTC.

The CDR3 coding sequence is TGTGCCAGCAGCAGAGCCCGGGAGCGGACCTACGAGCAGTACTTC. Its protein is CASSRARERTYEQYF. V usage is TRBV6-5 and J usage is TRBJ2-7; D is possibly TRBD2 (6 bases). Germline CDR1 reads MNHEY; CDR2 reads SVGAGI. The CDR3 runs 15 residues. Trimming stripped 6 bases from V and 2 bases from J, with 17 bases between.

The chain recombines TRBV24-1 with TRBJ2-3; 7 nucleotides line up with TRBD2. The CDR3 loop spans 20 amino acids. Germline V CDR1 and CDR2: KGHDR, SFDVKD. J lost 3 bases, V lost 7 bases, and 24 bases had no gene match. Written as DNA, the CDR3 is TGTGCCACCAGCGCCACATTTGGGGCGGGAGAAGTTGTTATAACAGATACGCAGTATTTT. This encodes CATSATFGAGEVVITDTQYF.

The chain joins TRBV19 to TRBJ1-6; perhaps TRBD1 as D (6 bases). The CDR3 has 14 residues. In germline, CDR1 is LNHDA, CDR2 SQIVND (reference sequence). Trimming removed 5 bases from V and 17 bases from J, with 22 bases in between. The chain's CDR3 is CASSSSGASAGFHF. DNA of the CDR3: TGTGCCAGTAGTTCCTCAGGGGCCTCGGCTGGCTTCCACTTT.

This clone was observed once. The genes are TRBV12-3 or TRBV12-4 and TRBJ2-1; D is unclear. The CDR3 runs to 13 residues. V lost 2 bases to trimming and J lost 9 bases, with 11 bases between them. The CDR3 nucleotides are TGTGCCAGCAGTTTAATAACAGCTATTGAGCAGTTCTTC. This codes for CASSLITAIEQFF.

This clone occurred once. The chain links TRBV5-4 to TRBJ2-7; no clear D gene. Between the trimmed V and J ends, which lost 0 bases and 3 bases, there was a span of 7 bases. There are 13 residues in the CDR3. Germline-derived CDR1 and CDR2 are SGHNT and YYREEE (reference sequence). CDR3 nucleotide sequence: TGTGCCAGCAGCTTGGGCGGTATCTACGAGCAGTACTTC. Protein sequence: CASSLGGIYEQYF.

The chain employs TRBV27 and TRBJ2-7; 7 nucleotides line up with TRBD2. Germline values: CDR1 MNHEY, CDR2 SMNVEV (reference sequence). Trimming cost V 7 bases and J 2 bases; bases outside gene matches: 26. The CDR3 loop spans 20 amino acids. The CDR3 reads CASTPSSEGRGASGTYEQYF. For the CDR3, the DNA is TGTGCCAGCACCCCCAGTTCCGAGGGGCGCGGGGCTAGCGGAACCTACGAGCAGTACTTC.